The T cell receptor beta chain described here comes from a study of T cell repertoires in cytomegalovirus infection. TCRdb re-called the reads through MiXCR, storing one row per CDR3 protein. The data show about 450,000 distinct CDR3 sequences, with approximately 33% seen just once and about 13% held by the top ten. CDR1 is SNHLY, CDR2 FYNNEI, per germline. After removal of 6 bases from V and 2 bases from J, the junction contained 4 bases not matched to a gene. This CDR3 region has 13 residues. The chain joins TRBV2 to TRBJ2-7, with 7 nucleotides matching TRBD1. Specimen: PBMCs. This TCR was sampled from a human donor in good health (CMV status not recorded). Some clones in this sample may be carry-over from other donors' samples. The CDR3 is CASSDRAAYEQYF. The CDR3 coding sequence is TGTGCCAGCAGCGACAGGGCTGCCTACGAGCAGTACTTC. The complete variable domain, with remaining parts taken from reference TRBV2 and TRBJ2-7, reads EPEVTQTPSHQVTQMGQEVILRCVPISNHLYFYWYRQILGQKVEFLVSFYNNEISEKSEIFDDQFSVERPDGSNFTLKIRSTKLEDSAMYFCASSDRAAYEQYFGPGTRLTVT.